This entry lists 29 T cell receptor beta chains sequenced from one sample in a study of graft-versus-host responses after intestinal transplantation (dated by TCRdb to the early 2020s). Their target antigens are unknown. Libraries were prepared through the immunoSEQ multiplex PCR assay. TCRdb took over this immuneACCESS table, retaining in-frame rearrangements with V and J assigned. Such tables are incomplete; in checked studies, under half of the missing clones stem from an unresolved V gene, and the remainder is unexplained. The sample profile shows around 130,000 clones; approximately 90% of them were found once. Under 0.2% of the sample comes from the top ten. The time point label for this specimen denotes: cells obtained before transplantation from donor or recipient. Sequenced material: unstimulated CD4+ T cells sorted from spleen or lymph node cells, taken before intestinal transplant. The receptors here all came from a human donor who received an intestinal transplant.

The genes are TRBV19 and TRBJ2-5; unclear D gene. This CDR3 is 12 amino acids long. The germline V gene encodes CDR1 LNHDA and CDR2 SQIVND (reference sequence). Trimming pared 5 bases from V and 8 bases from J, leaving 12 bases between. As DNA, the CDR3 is TGTGCCAGTAGTGTTAGTGGCTCAACCCAGTACTTC. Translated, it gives CASSVSGSTQYF.

CDR3 DNA: TGTGCCAGCAGTTTCGGTGTCCTGGGAGGAGATACGCAGTATTTT. It yields the protein CASSFGVLGGDTQYF. The V call is TRBV27, the J call TRBJ2-3, with D tentatively TRBD2 (6 bases). Germline lookup yields CDR1 MNHEY and CDR2 SMNVEV (reference sequence). Trimming stripped 3 bases from V and 5 bases from J, with 15 bases between. The CDR3 has 15 amino acids.

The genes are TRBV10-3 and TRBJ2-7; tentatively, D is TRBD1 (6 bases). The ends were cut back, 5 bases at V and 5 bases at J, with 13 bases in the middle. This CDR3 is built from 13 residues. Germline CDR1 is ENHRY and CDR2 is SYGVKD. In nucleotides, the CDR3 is TGTGCCATCAGTAGGTTACAGGGAGACGAGCAGTACTTC. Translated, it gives CAISRLQGDEQYF.

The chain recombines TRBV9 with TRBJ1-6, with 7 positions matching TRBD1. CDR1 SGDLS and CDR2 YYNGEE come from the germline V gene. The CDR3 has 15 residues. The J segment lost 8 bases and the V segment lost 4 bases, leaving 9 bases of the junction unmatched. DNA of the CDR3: TGTGCCAGCAGCACCCGACAGGGAACAGATTCACCCCTCCACTTT. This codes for CASSTRQGTDSPLHF.

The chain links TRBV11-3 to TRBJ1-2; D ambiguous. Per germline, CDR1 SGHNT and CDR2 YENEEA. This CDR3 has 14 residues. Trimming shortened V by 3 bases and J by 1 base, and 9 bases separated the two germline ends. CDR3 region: CASSFTWDNYGYTF. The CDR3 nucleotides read TGTGCCAGCAGCTTCACATGGGATAACTATGGCTACACCTTC.

CDR3: CAISESRDSNQPQHF. The DNA of the CDR3 is TGTGCCATCAGTGAGTCCCGAGATAGCAATCAGCCCCAGCATTTT. The chain joins TRBV10-3 to TRBJ1-5; D is ambiguous. Trimming cost V 0 bases and J 0 bases, with 6 bases left between them. The CDR3 totals 15 residues. CDR1 and CDR2 (germline): ENHRY, SYGVKD.

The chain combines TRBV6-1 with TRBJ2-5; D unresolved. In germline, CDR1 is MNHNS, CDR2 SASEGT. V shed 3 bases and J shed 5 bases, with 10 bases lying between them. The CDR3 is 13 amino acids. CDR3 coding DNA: TGTGCCAGCAGTGACAGAGATAGGGAGACCCAGTACTTC. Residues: CASSDRDRETQYF.

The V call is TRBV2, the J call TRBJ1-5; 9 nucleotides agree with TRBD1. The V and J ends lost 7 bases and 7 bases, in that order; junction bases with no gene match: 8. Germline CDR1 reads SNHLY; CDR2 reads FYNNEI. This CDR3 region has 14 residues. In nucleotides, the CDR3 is TGTGCCAGCACATTACAGGGGGCATGGCAGCCCCAGCATTTT. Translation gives CASTLQGAWQPQHF.

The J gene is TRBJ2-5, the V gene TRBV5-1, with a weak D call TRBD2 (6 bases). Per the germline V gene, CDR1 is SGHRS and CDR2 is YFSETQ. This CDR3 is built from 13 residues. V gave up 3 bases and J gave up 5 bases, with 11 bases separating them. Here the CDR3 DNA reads TGCGCCAGCAGCTCGGGACTCGTTGAGACCCAGTACTTC. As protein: CASSSGLVETQYF.

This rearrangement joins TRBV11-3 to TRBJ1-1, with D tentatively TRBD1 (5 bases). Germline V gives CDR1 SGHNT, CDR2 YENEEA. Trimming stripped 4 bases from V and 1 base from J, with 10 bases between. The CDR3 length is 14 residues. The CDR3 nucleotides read TGTGCCAGCAGCTGGGCGGGGCAGAACACTGAAGCTTTCTTT. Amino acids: CASSWAGQNTEAFF.

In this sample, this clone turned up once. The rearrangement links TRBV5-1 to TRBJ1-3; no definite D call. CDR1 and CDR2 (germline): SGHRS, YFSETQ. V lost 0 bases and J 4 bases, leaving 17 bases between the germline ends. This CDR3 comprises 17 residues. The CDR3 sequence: CASSLVPLTDLGNTIYF. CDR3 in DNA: TGCGCCAGCAGCTTGGTGCCCCTCACGGACCTAGGAAACACCATATATTTT.

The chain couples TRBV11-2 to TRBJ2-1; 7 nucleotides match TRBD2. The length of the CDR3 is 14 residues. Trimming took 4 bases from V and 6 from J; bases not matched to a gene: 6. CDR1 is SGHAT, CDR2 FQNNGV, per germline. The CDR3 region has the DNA TGTGCCAGCAGCTCGCTGACGGGGGGCAATGAGCAGTTCTTC. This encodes CASSSLTGGNEQFF.

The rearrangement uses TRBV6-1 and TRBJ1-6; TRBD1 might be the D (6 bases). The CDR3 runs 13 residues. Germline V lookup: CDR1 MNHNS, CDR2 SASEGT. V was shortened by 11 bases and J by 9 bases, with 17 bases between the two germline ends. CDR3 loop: CAGGTGSSSPLHF. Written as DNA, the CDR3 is TGTGCCGGGGGAACAGGGTCTAGTTCACCCCTCCACTTT.

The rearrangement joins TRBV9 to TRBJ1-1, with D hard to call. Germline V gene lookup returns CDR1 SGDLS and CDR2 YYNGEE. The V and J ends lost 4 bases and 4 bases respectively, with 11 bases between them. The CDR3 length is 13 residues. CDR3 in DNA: TGTGCCAGCAGCACAAGAACGGGCACTGAAGCTTTCTTT. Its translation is CASSTRTGTEAFF.

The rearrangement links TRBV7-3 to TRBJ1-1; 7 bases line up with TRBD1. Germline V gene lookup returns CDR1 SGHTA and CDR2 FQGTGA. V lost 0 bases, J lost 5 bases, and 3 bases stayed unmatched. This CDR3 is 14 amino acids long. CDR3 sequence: CASSLTGGWTEAFF. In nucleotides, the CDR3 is TGTGCCAGCAGCTTAACAGGGGGCTGGACTGAAGCTTTCTTT. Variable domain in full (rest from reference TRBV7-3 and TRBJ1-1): GAGVSQTPSNKVTEKGKYVELRCDPISGHTALYWYRQSLGQGPEFLIYFQGTGAADDSGLPNDRFFAVRPEGSVSTLKIQRTERGDSAVYLCASSLTGGWTEAFFGQGTRLTVV.

The CDR3 nucleotides read TGTGCCAGCAGCTTAGTTCCAGACGGGCAAGAGACCCAGTACTTC. Residues: CASSLVPDGQETQYF. The chain couples TRBV7-7 to TRBJ2-5, with D unresolved. Germline lookup yields CDR1 SSHAT and CDR2 FNYEAQ (reference sequence). This CDR3 has 15 residues. The V and J ends lost 1 base and 2 bases respectively, with 11 bases between them.

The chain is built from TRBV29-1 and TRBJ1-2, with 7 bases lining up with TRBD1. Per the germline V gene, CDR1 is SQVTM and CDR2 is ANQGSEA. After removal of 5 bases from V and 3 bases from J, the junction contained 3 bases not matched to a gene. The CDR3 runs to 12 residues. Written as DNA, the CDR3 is TGCAGCGTTCGTCAGGGGGACTATGGCTACACCTTC. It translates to CSVRQGDYGYTF.

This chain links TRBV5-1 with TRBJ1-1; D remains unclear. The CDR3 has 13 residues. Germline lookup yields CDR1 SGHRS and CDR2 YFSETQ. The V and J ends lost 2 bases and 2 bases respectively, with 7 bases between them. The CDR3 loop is CASSFRGNTEAFF. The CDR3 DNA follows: TGCGCCAGCAGCTTCCGGGGAAACACTGAAGCTTTCTTT. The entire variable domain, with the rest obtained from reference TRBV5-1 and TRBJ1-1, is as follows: KAGVTQTPRYLIKTRGQQVTLSCSPISGHRSVSWYQQTPGQGLQFLFEYFSETQRNKGNFPGRFSGRQFSNSRSEMNVSTLELGDSALYLCASSFRGNTEAFFGQGTRLTVV.

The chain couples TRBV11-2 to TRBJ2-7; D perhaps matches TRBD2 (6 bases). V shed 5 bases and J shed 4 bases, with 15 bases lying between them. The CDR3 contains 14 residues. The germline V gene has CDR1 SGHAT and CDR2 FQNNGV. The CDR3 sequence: CASSNWRVGYEQYF. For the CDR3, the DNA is TGTGCCAGCAGCAATTGGAGGGTTGGGTACGAGCAGTACTTC.

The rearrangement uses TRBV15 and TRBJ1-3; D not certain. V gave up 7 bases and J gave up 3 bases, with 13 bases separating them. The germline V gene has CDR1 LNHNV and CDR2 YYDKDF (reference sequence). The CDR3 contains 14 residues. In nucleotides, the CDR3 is TGTGCCACCACCCAGCCGGGAGATGGAAACACCATATATTTT. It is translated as CATTQPGDGNTIYF.

DNA of the CDR3: TGTGCCACCAGCAGAGATTTTGGAGGGATTCGAGAAAAACTGTTTTTT. This sequence encodes CATSRDFGGIREKLFF. The chain links TRBV15 to TRBJ1-4; D call uncertain. There are 16 residues in the CDR3. Between the trimmed V and J ends, which lost 0 bases and 8 bases, there was a span of 16 bases. The V gene's germline CDR1 is LNHNV and CDR2 YYDKDF (reference sequence).

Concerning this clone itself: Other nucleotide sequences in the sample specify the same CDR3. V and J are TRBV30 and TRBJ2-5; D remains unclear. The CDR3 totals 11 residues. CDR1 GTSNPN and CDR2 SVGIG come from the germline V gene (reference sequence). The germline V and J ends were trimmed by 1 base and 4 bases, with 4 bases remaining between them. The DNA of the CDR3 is TGTGCCTGGAGTGGGGGAGAGACCCAGTACTTC. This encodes CAWSGGETQYF. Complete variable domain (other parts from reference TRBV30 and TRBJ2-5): SQTIHQWPATLVQPVGSPLSLECTVEGTSNPNLYWYRQAAGRGLQLLFYSVGIGQISSEVPQNLSASRPQDRQFILSSKKLLLSDSGFYLCAWSGGETQYFGPGTRLLVL.

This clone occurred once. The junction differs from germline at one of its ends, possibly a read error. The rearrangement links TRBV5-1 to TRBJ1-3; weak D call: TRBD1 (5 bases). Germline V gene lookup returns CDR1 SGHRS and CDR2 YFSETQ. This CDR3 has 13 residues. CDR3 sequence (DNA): TGCGCCAGCAGCTGGGGCTCTGAAAACACCATATATTTT. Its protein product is CASSWGSENTIYF. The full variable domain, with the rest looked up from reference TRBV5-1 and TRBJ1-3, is KAGVTQTPRYLIKTRGQQVTLSCSPISGHRSVSWYQQTPGQGLQFLFEYFSETQRNKGNFPGRFSGRQFSNSRSEMNVSTLELGDSALYLCASSWGSENTIYFGEGSWLTVV.

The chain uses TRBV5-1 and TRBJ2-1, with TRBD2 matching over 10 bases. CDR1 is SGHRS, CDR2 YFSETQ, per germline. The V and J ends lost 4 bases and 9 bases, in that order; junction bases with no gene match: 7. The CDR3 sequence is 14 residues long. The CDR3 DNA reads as TGCGCCAGCAGCGCCCCTAGCGGGGGTGGTGAGCAGTTCTTC. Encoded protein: CASSAPSGGGEQFF.

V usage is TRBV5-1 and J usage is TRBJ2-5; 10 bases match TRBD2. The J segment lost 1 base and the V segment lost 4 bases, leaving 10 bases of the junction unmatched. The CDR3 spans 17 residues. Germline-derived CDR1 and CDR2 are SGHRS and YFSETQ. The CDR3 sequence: CASSGPPSGGPQETQYF. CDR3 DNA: TGCGCCAGCAGCGGGCCACCTAGCGGGGGTCCCCAAGAGACCCAGTACTTC.

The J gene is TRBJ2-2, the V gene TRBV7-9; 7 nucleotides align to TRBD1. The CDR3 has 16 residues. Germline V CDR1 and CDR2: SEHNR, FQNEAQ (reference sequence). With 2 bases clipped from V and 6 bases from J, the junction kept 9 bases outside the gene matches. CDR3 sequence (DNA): TGTGCCAGCAGCTTAAGGGGGCCGCGTTTGTCCGGGGAGCTGTTTTTT. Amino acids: CASSLRGPRLSGELFF. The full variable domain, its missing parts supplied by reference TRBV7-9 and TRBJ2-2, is DTGVSQNPRHKITKRGQNVTFRCDPISEHNRLYWYRQTLGQGPEFLTYFQNEAQLEKSRLLSDRFSAERPKGSFSTLEIQRTEQGDSAMYLCASSLRGPRLSGELFFGEGSRLTVL.

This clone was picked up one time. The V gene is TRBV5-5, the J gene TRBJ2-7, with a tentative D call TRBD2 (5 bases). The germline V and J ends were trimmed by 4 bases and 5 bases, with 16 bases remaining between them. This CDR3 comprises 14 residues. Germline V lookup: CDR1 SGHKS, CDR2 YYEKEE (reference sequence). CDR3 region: CASSPREGFHEQYF. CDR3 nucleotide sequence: TGTGCCAGCAGCCCAAGAGAGGGTTTCCACGAGCAGTACTTC.

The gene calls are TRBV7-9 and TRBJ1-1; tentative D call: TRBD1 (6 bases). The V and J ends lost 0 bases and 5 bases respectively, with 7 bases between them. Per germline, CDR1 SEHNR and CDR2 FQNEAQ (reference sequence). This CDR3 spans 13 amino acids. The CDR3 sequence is CASSLAQGTEAFF. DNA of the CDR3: TGTGCCAGCAGCTTAGCGCAGGGGACTGAAGCTTTCTTT.

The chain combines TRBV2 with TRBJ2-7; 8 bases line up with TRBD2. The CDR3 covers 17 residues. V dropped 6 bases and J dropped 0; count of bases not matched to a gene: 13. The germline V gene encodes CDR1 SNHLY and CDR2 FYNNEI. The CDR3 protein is CASRNSGVPRSSYEQYF. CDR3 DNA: TGTGCCAGCAGAAATAGCGGGGTTCCTCGGAGCTCCTACGAGCAGTACTTC.